Each of the 25 T cell receptor beta chains below was sequenced from the same sample in a study of T cell responses to AZD1222 COVID-19 vaccine. Method: immunoSEQ multiplex PCR; TCRdb's copy keeps in-frame clones and lacks some. The sample contains about 160,000 clones, 70% to 90% of which appear only once. Sequences were derived from peripheral blood, sampled 28 days after the second AZD1222 dose. The origin of the receptors is an adult who received the AZD1222 COVID-19 vaccine.

In its sample, this clone was seen once. The chain combines TRBV6-1 with TRBJ1-1; 7 bases are a match to TRBD1. Germline trimming cut 3 bases from V and 8 bases from J; bases unmatched to any gene: 9. The CDR3 is made up of 14 amino acids. Germline V CDR1 and CDR2: MNHNS, SASEGT. The CDR3 DNA reads as TGTGCCAGCAGTGATGGCGGGACAGCCCGAGAAGCTTTCTTT. Its translation: CASSDGGTAREAFF.

CDR3 DNA sequence: TGCAGCGTTGAAGGGACTAGCGGGGTTTCAGATACGCAGTATTTT. Protein: CSVEGTSGVSDTQYF. V and J are TRBV29-1 and TRBJ2-3; TRBD2 aligns across 12 bases. After removal of 1 base from V and 4 bases from J, the junction contained 3 bases not matched to a gene. Germline lookup yields CDR1 SQVTM and CDR2 ANQGSEA. The CDR3 contains 15 residues.

The genes are TRBV6-5 and TRBJ1-2; 8 nucleotides agree with TRBD1. The CDR3 runs to 15 residues. Germline assignment: CDR1 MNHEY and CDR2 SVGAGI. The ends lost 6 bases at V and 4 bases at J; junction bases unmatched: 10. The CDR3 loop reads CASSKHRGSGYGYTF. The CDR3 DNA sequence: TGTGCCAGCAGCAAACACAGGGGGTCTGGCTATGGCTACACCTTC.

The rearrangement uses TRBV27 and TRBJ1-1; possibly TRBD1 for D (5 bases). The V and J ends lost 2 bases and 5 bases respectively, with 15 bases between them. In germline, CDR1 is MNHEY, CDR2 SMNVEV (reference sequence). CDR3 length: 15 residues. CDR3: CASSLSPGGGTEAFF. CDR3 bases: TGTGCCAGCAGTTTAAGTCCCGGGGGTGGAACTGAAGCTTTCTTT.

This chain connects TRBV2 to TRBJ1-4, with D unresolved. CDR1 and CDR2 (germline): SNHLY, FYNNEI. Trimming took off 7 bases at V and 0 bases at J, with 6 bases between the two ends. The CDR3 contains 13 residues. Written as DNA, the CDR3 is TGTGCCAGCAAATACTCAACTAATGAAAAACTGTTTTTT. This codes for CASKYSTNEKLFF.

This chain uses TRBV19 with TRBJ2-1; tentative D call: TRBD2 (5 bases). Trimming shortened V by 5 bases and J by 7 bases, and 12 bases separated the two germline ends. The CDR3 consists of 13 residues. Looked up from germline, CDR1 is LNHDA and CDR2 is SQIVND (reference sequence). The CDR3 bases are TGTGCCAGTAGTCGAGGGCAGTTGAATGAGCAGTTCTTC. Translating it yields CASSRGQLNEQFF.

The chain couples TRBV2 to TRBJ2-2, with a tentative D call TRBD1 (6 bases). Germline V gene data show CDR1 as SNHLY and CDR2 as FYNNEI. The CDR3 runs to 15 residues. V was cut by 6 bases and J by 2 bases, with 13 bases left in between. The CDR3 reads CASSRDTANTGELFF. In DNA, the CDR3 is TGTGCCAGCAGCCGGGACACCGCTAACACCGGGGAGCTGTTTTTT.

The DNA for the CDR3 is TGTGCCTGGAGTGTTGCCCCTCGGGGTTACGAGCAGTACTTC. This sequence encodes CAWSVAPRGYEQYF. The chain is built from TRBV30 and TRBJ2-7; D might be TRBD2 (5 bases). CDR3 length: 14 residues. CDR1 and CDR2 from the germline V gene are GTSNPN and SVGIG (reference sequence). With 0 bases removed from V and 4 bases from J, the gap between germline ends came to 13 bases.

This clone was counted a single time. This chain connects TRBV25-1 to TRBJ2-6; D is uncertain. The germline V and J ends were trimmed by 2 bases and 0 bases, with 5 bases remaining between them. Germline assignment: CDR1 MGHDK and CDR2 SYGVNS. The CDR3 extends over 15 amino acids. The CDR3 nucleotides are TGTGCCAGCAGTGAAATCAGCTCTGGGGCCAACGTCCTGACTTTC. As protein: CASSEISSGANVLTF. The variable domain in full, completed from reference TRBV25-1 and TRBJ2-6, reads EADIYQTPRYLVIGTGKKITLECSQTMGHDKMYWYQQDPGMELHLIHYSYGVNSTEKGDLSSESTVSRIRTEHFPLTLESARPSHTSQYLCASSEISSGANVLTFGAGSRLTVL.

V gene TRBV5-1 combines with J gene TRBJ2-5; 10 nucleotides align to TRBD2. V shed 4 bases, J shed 5 bases, and the junction held 11 bases outside the gene matches. Germline V gene data show CDR1 as SGHRS and CDR2 as YFSETQ. CDR3 length equals 16 residues. CDR3 nucleotide sequence: TGCGCCAGCAGCCCGGTGGTAGCGGGGGGCATGGAGACCCAGTACTTC. Its translation is CASSPVVAGGMETQYF. The variable domain in full, with the rest retrieved from reference TRBV5-1 and TRBJ2-5, is KAGVTQTPRYLIKTRGQQVTLSCSPISGHRSVSWYQQTPGQGLQFLFEYFSETQRNKGNFPGRFSGRQFSNSRSEMNVSTLELGDSALYLCASSPVVAGGMETQYFGPGTRLLVL.

The chain employs TRBV4-3 and TRBJ2-7, with 7 nucleotides matching TRBD1. V dropped 4 bases and J dropped 5; count of bases not matched to a gene: 20. CDR3 length: 18 residues. CDR1 and CDR2 from the germline V gene are LGHNA and YSLEER. CDR3 region: CASSRSATDRVYGNEQYF. The CDR3 DNA is TGCGCCAGCAGCCGGAGCGCGACTGACAGGGTTTATGGGAACGAGCAGTACTTC.

In its sample, this clone was seen once. This chain links TRBV18 with TRBJ2-1; the D is unclear. Per the germline V gene, CDR1 is KGHSH and CDR2 is LQKENI. The CDR3 extends over 13 amino acids. Trimming stripped 6 bases from V and 5 bases from J, with 11 bases between. The CDR3 DNA is TGTGCCAGCTCGCCTACAGAGCACAATGAGCAGTTCTTC. Its protein product is CASSPTEHNEQFF.

The chain couples TRBV7-2 to TRBJ2-2; 11 bases match TRBD2. Per the germline V gene, CDR1 is SGHTA and CDR2 is FQGNSA. This CDR3 contains 15 residues. V was clipped by 5 bases and J by 10 bases; unmatched bases: 9. In DNA, the CDR3 is TGTGCCAGCAGCCCTACTAGCGGGGGCTACTCGGAGCTGTTTTTT. This codes for CASSPTSGGYSELFF.

In this sample, this clone turned up a few times. This chain connects TRBV29-1 to TRBJ2-7; D gene ambiguous. Trimming cost V 4 bases and J 7 bases, with 20 bases left between them. The CDR3 spans 14 residues. In germline, CDR1 is SQVTM, CDR2 ANQGSEA. CDR3 bases: TGCAGCGTTGGGTCCCCTGGGCACCTTCGAGAGCAGTACTTC. Translation gives CSVGSPGHLREQYF.

The rearrangement joins TRBV27 to TRBJ1-2, with 8 nucleotides matching TRBD1. Germline CDR1 is MNHEY and CDR2 is SMNVEV (reference sequence). CDR3 size: 14 residues. V trimming: 0 bases; J trimming: 7 bases; junction bases outside the gene matches: 4. The CDR3 here is CASSLSAGGSGYTF. For the CDR3, the DNA is TGTGCCAGCAGTTTATCGGCAGGGGGCTCTGGCTACACCTTC.

The CDR3 loop reads CASSSQENTEAFF. The CDR3 nucleotides are TGTGCCAGCAGTTCACAGGAGAACACTGAAGCTTTCTTT. This chain links TRBV7-6 with TRBJ1-1; D is possibly TRBD1 (5 bases). This CDR3 region has 13 residues. V lost 6 bases to trimming and J lost 1 base, with 9 bases between them. Germline-derived CDR1 and CDR2 are SGHVS and FNYEAQ.

The CDR3 region has the DNA TGTGCCAGTAGTCCATGGACAGGCTCTCTTAAGGGGGCCAACGTCCTGACTTTC. Translated: CASSPWTGSLKGANVLTF. J is TRBJ2-6 and V is TRBV19, with 7 bases identical to TRBD1. CDR3 length equals 18 residues. Per the germline V gene, CDR1 is LNHDA and CDR2 is SQIVND (reference sequence). V gave up 5 bases and J gave up 4 bases; unmatched junction bases: 14.

This chain links TRBV29-1 with TRBJ1-2; perhaps TRBD1 as D (6 bases). Germline assignment: CDR1 SQVTM and CDR2 ANQGSEA. The germline V and J ends were trimmed by 5 bases and 6 bases, with 13 bases remaining between them. CDR3 size: 12 residues. The CDR3: CSVLGQGNGYTF. The DNA for the CDR3 is TGCAGCGTTCTGGGTCAGGGGAATGGCTACACCTTC.

Only a few counts were recorded for this clone. The rearrangement joins TRBV6-5 to TRBJ2-1; TRBD2 agrees at 11 bases. With 4 bases clipped from V and 4 bases from J, the junction kept 3 bases outside the gene matches. This CDR3 spans 15 amino acids. Germline assignment: CDR1 MNHEY and CDR2 SVGAGI. CDR3 bases: TGTGCCAGCAGTTTAGCGGGGGGGCAGTACAATGAGCAGTTCTTC. This gives the protein CASSLAGGQYNEQFF.

The V call is TRBV6-5, the J call TRBJ1-2; a possible D gene is TRBD1 (5 bases). Looked up from germline, CDR1 is MNHEY and CDR2 is SVGAGI. The V gene lost 5 bases and the J gene lost 10 bases, with 17 bases spanning the gap. The CDR3 has 13 residues. CDR3 sequence reads: CASSRDSDVDYTF. CDR3 nucleotide sequence: TGTGCCAGCAGTAGGGACTCAGACGTCGACTACACCTTC.

The V call is TRBV20-1, the J call TRBJ2-7, with D unresolved. Trimming stripped 5 bases from V and 3 bases from J, with 8 bases between. Germline V gene lookup returns CDR1 DFQATT and CDR2 SNEGSKA (reference sequence). The CDR3 is made up of 11 amino acids. This CDR3 reads CSAPDHYEQYF. Written as DNA, the CDR3 is TGCAGTGCTCCTGACCACTACGAGCAGTACTTC.

The genes are TRBV6-5 and TRBJ1-6; D gene uncertain. This CDR3 has 14 amino acids. Trimming took 2 bases from V and 7 from J, leaving 9 bases between them. Germline V CDR1 and CDR2: MNHEY, SVGAGI. CDR3 coding DNA: TGTGCCAGCAGTTACGGAGGTGTCAATTCACCCCTCCACTTT. Its protein is CASSYGGVNSPLHF.

J is TRBJ2-7 and V is TRBV10-2; weak D call: TRBD2 (6 bases). Germline CDR1 is WSHSY and CDR2 is SAAADI. The V gene lost 2 bases and the J gene lost 0 bases, with 11 bases spanning the gap. The CDR3 totals 15 residues. The CDR3 is CASSEASGYSYEQYF. The CDR3 DNA is TGCGCCAGCAGTGAGGCGAGCGGGTACTCCTACGAGCAGTACTTC.

V and J are TRBV5-1 and TRBJ2-3; no clear D gene. V was trimmed by 3 bases and J by 0 bases, leaving 29 bases between them. Germline lookup yields CDR1 SGHRS and CDR2 YFSETQ. The CDR3 spans 21 residues. The CDR3 loop is CASSSPPGEGKIDISTDTQYF. In DNA, the CDR3 is TGCGCCAGCAGCTCCCCCCCGGGTGAAGGGAAGATAGATATTAGCACAGATACGCAGTATTTT.

The chain couples TRBV5-5 to TRBJ1-5, with D possibly matching TRBD1 (6 bases). The CDR3 loop spans 15 amino acids. CDR1 is SGHKS, CDR2 YYEKEE, per germline (reference sequence). Trimming cost V 3 bases and J 6 bases, with 16 bases left between them. CDR3 sequence reads: CASSYTGTPGQPQHF. The CDR3 region has the DNA TGTGCCAGCAGCTACACCGGGACACCCGGTCAGCCCCAGCATTTT.